The entry that follows covers one TCR beta chain sequence. Its antigen is not identified. This CDR3 is 14 amino acids long. V lost 0 bases to trimming and J lost 11 bases, with 14 bases between them. Germline CDR1 and CDR2: LGHNA and YNFKEQ. PCR primers comprised 60 Vbeta and 13 Jbeta primers. In the study's own analysis: Approximately 87 million unique TCR beta chains, roughly 11 million shared, were counted in a later analysis. This table comes from immunoSEQ multiplex PCR, and its TCRdb copy is limited to in-frame clones, with some not included. The V and J calls and clone size come from that table; D and trimming were worked out from the DNA. The top ten clones hold about 2.9% of a sample with some 90,000 clones, roughly 69% of them seen once. The record originates from a study of cytomegalovirus exposure and HLA in healthy donors. Overall study results and limits: Roughly 170 TCR beta chains were listed as cytomegalovirus-associated. DRB1 showed the most TCR associations and HLA-C the fewest in a later analysis, as rates varied by HLA locus.

The specimen was PBMCs. The chain couples TRBV4-2 to TRBJ2-1; TRBD2 is a possible D gene (5 bases). The sequence was collected from a man aged 45-60 years in good health and CMV-seronegative. This chain's CDR3 is CASSQDVMDSQQFF. The CDR3 nucleotides read TGTGCCAGCAGCCAAGACGTTATGGACTCACAGCAGTTCTTC.